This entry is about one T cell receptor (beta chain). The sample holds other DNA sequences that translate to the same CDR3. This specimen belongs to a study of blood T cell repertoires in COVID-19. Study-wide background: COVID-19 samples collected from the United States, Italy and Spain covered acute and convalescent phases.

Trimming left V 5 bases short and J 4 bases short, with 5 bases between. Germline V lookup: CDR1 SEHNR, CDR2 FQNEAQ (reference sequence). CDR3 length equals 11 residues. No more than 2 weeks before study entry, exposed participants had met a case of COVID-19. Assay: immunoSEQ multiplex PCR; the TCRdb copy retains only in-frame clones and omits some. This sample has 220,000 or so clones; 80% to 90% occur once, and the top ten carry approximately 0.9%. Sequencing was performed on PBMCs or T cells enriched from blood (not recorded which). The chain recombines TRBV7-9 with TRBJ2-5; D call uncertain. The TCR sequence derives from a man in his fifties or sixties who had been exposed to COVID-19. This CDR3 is CASSPGETQYF. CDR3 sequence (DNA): TGTGCCAGCAGCCCGGGAGAGACCCAGTACTTC.